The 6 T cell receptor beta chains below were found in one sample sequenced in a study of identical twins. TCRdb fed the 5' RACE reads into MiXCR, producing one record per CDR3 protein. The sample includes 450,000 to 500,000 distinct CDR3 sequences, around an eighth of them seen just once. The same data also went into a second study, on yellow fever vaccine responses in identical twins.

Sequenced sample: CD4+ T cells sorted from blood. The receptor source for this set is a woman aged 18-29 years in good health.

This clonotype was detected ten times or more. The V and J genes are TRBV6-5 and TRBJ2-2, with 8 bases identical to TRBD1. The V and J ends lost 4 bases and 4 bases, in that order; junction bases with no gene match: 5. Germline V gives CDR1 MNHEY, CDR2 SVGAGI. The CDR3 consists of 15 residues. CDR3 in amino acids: CASSSRTGRTGELFF. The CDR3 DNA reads TGTGCCAGCAGTTCGCGGACAGGGCGCACCGGGGAGCTGTTTTTT.

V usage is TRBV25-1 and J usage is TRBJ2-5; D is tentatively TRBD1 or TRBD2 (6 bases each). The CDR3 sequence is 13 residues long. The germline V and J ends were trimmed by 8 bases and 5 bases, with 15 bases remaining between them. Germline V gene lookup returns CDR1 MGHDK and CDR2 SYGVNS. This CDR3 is CASGAWGAETQYF. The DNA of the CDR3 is TGTGCCAGCGGTGCGTGGGGGGCCGAGACCCAGTACTTC.

The CDR3: CASSSLAGIPGQYF. CDR3 nucleotides: TGTGCCAGCAGCTCCCTTGCGGGGATTCCGGGGCAGTACTTC. The chain recombines TRBV7-2 with TRBJ2-7; D might be TRBD2 (6 bases). Germline loops: CDR1 SGHTA, CDR2 FQGNSA. The CDR3 is made up of 14 amino acids. Trimming removed 4 bases from V and 9 bases from J, with 19 bases in between.

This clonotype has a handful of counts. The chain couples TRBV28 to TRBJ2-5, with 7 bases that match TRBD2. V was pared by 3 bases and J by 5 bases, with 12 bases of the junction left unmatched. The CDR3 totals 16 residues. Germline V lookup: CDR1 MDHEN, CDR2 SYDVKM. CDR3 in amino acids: CASSFVLGGKRETQYF. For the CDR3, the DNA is TGTGCCAGCAGTTTCGTACTCGGGGGGAAGAGGGAGACCCAGTACTTC.

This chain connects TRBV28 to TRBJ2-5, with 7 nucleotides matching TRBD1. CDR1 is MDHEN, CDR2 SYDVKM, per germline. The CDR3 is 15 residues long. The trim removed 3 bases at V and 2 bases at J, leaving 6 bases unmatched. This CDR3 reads CASSFYGTAQETQYF. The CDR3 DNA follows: TGTGCCAGCAGTTTCTATGGGACAGCTCAAGAGACCCAGTACTTC. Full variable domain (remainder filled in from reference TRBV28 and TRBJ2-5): DVKVTQSSRYLVKRTGEKVFLECVQDMDHENMFWYRQDPGLGLRLIYFSYDVKMKEKGDIPEGYSVSREKKERFSLILESASTNQTSMYLCASSFYGTAQETQYFGPGTRLLVL.

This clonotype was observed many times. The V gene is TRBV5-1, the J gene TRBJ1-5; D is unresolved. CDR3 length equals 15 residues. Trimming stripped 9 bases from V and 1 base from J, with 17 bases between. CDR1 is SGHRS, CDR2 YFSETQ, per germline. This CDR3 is CATSGSDWSNQPQHF. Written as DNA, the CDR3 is TGCGCCACCTCCGGGTCGGACTGGAGCAATCAGCCCCAGCATTTT. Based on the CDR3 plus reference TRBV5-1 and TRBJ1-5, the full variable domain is KAGVTQTPRYLIKTRGQQVTLSCSPISGHRSVSWYQQTPGQGLQFLFEYFSETQRNKGNFPGRFSGRQFSNSRSEMNVSTLELGDSALYLCATSGSDWSNQPQHFGDGTRLSIL.